The source of this T cell receptor (beta chain) is a study of cytomegalovirus exposure and HLA in healthy donors. Notes on the study in general: Some V segments (TRBV6-2 and TRBV6-3 among them) were excluded as indistinguishable. For most TCR beta V segments, an earlier analysis put the productive rate at about 90% or about 30% of the time.

Both 60 Vbeta primers and 13 Jbeta primers went into the PCR. Data came from immunoSEQ multiplex PCR; TCRdb stores just in-frame clones and leaves some out. The profile shows more than 65,000 clones, almost 80% of them singletons. This clone was detected only a few times. Its matching antigen is unknown. The CDR3 contains 14 residues. Trimming shortened V by 2 bases and J by 8 bases, and 13 bases separated the two germline ends. The germline V gene encodes CDR1 MNHNY and CDR2 SVGAGI (reference sequence). This clonotype was obtained from a female donor in good health and CMV-seronegative. V and J are TRBV6-6 and TRBJ2-1, with D tentatively TRBD1 (5 bases). Sequencing was performed on PBMCs. The CDR3 is CASSYDAGKDEQFF. For the CDR3, the DNA is TGTGCCAGCAGTTACGACGCAGGGAAGGATGAGCAGTTCTTC.